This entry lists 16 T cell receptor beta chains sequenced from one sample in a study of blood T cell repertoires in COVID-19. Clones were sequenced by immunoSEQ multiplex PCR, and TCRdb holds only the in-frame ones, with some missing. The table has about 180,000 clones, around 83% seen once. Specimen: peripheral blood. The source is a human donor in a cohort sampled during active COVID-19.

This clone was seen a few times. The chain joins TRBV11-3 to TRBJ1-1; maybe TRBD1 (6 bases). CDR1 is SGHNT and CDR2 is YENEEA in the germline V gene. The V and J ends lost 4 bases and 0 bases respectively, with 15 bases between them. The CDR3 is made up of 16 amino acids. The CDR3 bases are TGTGCCAGCAGCTCTAACAGGGTTACCATGAACACTGAAGCTTTCTTT. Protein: CASSSNRVTMNTEAFF.

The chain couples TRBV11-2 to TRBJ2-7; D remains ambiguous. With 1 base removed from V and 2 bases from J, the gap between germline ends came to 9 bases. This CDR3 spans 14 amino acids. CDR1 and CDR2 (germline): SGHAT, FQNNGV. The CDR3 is CASSLARGPYEQYF. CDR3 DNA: TGTGCCAGCAGCTTAGCTCGCGGCCCCTACGAGCAGTACTTC. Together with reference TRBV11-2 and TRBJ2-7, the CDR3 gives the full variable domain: EAGVAQSPRYKIIEKRQSVAFWCNPISGHATLYWYQQILGQGPKLLIQFQNNGVVDDSQLPKDRFSAERLKGVDSTLKIQPAKLEDSAVYLCASSLARGPYEQYFGPGTRLTVT.

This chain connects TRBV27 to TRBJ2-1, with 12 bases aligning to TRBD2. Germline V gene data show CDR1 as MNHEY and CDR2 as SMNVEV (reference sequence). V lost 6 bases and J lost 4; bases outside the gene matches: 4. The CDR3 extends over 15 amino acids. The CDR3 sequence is CASRLAGGPYNEQFF. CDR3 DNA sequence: TGTGCCAGCAGACTAGCGGGAGGACCTTACAATGAGCAGTTCTTC.

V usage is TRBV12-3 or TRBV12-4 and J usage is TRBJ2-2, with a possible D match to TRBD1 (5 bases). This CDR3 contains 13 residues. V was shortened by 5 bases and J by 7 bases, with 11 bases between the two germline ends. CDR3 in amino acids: CASSRGGFGELFF. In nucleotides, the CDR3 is TGTGCCAGCAGTAGGGGTGGGTTCGGGGAGCTGTTTTTT.

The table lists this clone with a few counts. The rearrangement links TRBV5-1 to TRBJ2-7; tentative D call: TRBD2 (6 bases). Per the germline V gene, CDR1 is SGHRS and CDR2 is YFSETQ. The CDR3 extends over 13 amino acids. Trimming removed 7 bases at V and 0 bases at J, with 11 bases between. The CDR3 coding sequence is TGCGCCAGCCTCCGGGGGAGCTCCTACGAGCAGTACTTC. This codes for CASLRGSSYEQYF.

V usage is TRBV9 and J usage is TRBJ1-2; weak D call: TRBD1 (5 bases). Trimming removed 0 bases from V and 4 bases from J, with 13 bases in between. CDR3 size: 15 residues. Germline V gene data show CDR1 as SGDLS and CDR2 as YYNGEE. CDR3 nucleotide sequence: TGTGCCAGCAGCGTAGGAGGCAGGGTTGGCTATGGCTACACCTTC. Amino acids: CASSVGGRVGYGYTF.

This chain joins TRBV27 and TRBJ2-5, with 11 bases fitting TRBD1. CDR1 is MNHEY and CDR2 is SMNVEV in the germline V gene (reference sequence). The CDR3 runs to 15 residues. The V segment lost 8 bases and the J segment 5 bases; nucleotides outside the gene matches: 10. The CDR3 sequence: CASGRGQGAPETQYF. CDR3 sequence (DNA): TGTGCCAGCGGACGCGGACAGGGGGCGCCTGAGACCCAGTACTTC.

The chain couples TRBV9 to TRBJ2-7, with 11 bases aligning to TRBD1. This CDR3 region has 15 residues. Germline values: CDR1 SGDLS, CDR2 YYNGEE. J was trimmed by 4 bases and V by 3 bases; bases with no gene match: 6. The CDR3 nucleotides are TGTGCCAGCAGCGCTGGGACAGGGGGTTTGTACGAGCAGTACTTC. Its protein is CASSAGTGGLYEQYF.

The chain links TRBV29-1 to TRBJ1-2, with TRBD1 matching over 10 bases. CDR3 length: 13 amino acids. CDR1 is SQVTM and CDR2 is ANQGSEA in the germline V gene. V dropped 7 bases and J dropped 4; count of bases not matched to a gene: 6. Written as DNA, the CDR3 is TGCAGCGCTCTGACAGGGGGCCGCTATGGCTACACCTTC. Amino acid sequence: CSALTGGRYGYTF.

The CDR3 here is CASSSRTPSYEQYF. The CDR3 bases are TGTGCCAGCAGTTCTCGGACACCTTCTTACGAGCAGTACTTC. V usage is TRBV28 and J usage is TRBJ2-7; perhaps TRBD1 as D (5 bases). Trimming took off 4 bases at V and 4 bases at J, with 14 bases between the two ends. CDR1 and CDR2 from the germline V gene are MDHEN and SYDVKM. The CDR3 length is 14 residues.

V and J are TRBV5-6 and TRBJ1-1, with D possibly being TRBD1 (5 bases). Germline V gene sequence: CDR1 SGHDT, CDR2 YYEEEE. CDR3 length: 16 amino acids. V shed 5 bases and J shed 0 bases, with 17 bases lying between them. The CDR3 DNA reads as TGTGCCAGCAGTTATAACCCAGGGCCTTTGAACACTGAAGCTTTCTTT. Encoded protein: CASSYNPGPLNTEAFF. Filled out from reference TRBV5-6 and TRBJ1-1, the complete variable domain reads DAGVTQSPTHLIKTRGQQVTLRCSPKSGHDTVSWYQQALGQGPQFIFQYYEEEERQRGNFPDRFSGHQFPNYSSELNVNALLLGDSALYLCASSYNPGPLNTEAFFGQGTRLTVV.

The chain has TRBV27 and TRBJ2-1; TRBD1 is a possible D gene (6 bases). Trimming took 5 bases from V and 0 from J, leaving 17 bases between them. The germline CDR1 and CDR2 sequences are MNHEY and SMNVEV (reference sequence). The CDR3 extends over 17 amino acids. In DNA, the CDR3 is TGTGCCAGCAGTCTGGAGACAGGACAAAGCTCCTACAATGAGCAGTTCTTC. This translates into CASSLETGQSSYNEQFF.

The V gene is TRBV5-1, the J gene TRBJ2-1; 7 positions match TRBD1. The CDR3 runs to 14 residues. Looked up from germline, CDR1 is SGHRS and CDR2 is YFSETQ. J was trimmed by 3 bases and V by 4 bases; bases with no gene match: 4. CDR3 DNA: TGCGCCAGCAGCGTCCGACAGGGCTACAATGAGCAGTTCTTC. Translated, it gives CASSVRQGYNEQFF.

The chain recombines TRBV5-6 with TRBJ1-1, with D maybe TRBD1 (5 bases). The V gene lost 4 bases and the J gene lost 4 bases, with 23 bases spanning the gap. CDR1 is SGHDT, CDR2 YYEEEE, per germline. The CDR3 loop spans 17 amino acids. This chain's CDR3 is CASSPLSSPLRGTEAFF. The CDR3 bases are TGTGCCAGCAGCCCTCTTTCGAGCCCTCTTAGGGGCACTGAAGCTTTCTTT.

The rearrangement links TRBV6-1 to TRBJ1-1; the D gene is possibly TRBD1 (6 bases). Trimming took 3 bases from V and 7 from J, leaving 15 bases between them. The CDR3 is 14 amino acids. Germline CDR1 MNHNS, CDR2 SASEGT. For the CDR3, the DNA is TGTGCCAGCAGTGACAGGGGAGGGTGGGGTGAAGCTTTCTTT. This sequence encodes CASSDRGGWGEAFF.

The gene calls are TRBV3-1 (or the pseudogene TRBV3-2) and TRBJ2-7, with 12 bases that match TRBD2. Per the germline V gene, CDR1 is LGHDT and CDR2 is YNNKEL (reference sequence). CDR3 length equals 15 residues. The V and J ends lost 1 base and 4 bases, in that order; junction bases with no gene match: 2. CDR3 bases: TGTGCCAGCAGCCAAGGGACTAGCGGGATATACGAGCAGTACTTC. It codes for CASSQGTSGIYEQYF.